A single sample gave rise to the 4 T cell receptor beta chains below, sequenced in a study of shared clonotypes between healthy human individuals. Method: immunoSEQ multiplex PCR; TCRdb's copy keeps in-frame clones and lacks some. The sample shows around 500,000 clones, about 72% of them seen only once. What was sequenced was PBMCs. The receptors originated from a woman in her forties in good health. Some clones in this sample may be carry-over from other donors' samples.

This rearrangement joins TRBV25-1 to TRBJ2-5; 11 bases fit TRBD1. The junction had 4 bases not matched to a gene; V was cut back by 6 bases and J by 4 bases. Germline loops: CDR1 MGHDK, CDR2 SYGVNS. The CDR3 totals 14 residues. The CDR3, as DNA: TGTGCCAGCAGAAGGACAGGGGGCATAGAGACCCAGTACTTC. Amino acid sequence: CASRRTGGIETQYF.

The chain is built from TRBV19 and TRBJ2-5, with unresolved D. Near its end, the DNA agrees better with TRBJ2-7, so the J call may be wrong. CDR3 length: 13 residues. The germline V gene encodes CDR1 LNHDA and CDR2 SQIVND (reference sequence). The CDR3 DNA reads as TGTGCCAGTAGTGCGGACGGCCTTTACGAGCAGTACTTC. Its protein product is CASSADGLYEQYF.

The chain employs TRBV5-1 and TRBJ2-3; 7 bases agree with TRBD1. V lost 1 base and J lost 0; bases outside the gene matches: 2. Germline V gene sequence: CDR1 SGHRS, CDR2 YFSETQ. This CDR3 has 15 residues. This CDR3 is CASSLRDSSTDTQYF. For the CDR3, the DNA is TGCGCCAGCAGCTTGCGGGACAGTAGCACAGATACGCAGTATTTT.

The gene calls are TRBV5-4 and TRBJ2-5; 8 nucleotides match TRBD1. Germline V gene lookup returns CDR1 SGHNT and CDR2 YYREEE (reference sequence). The CDR3 spans 15 residues. V gave up 0 bases and J gave up 5 bases; unmatched junction bases: 6. The CDR3 DNA follows: TGTGCCAGCAGCTTGGCAGGGGGCTTGGGGGAGACCCAGTACTTC. Its protein is CASSLAGGLGETQYF.